The 9 T cell receptor beta chains below all came from one sample that was sequenced in a study of blood T cell repertoires in COVID-19. The assay was immunoSEQ multiplex PCR, and TCRdb's table has in-frame clones only and misses some. The sample includes 120,000 or so clones, 60% to 80% of them seen just once. What was sequenced was peripheral blood. All receptors come from a man aged 55-75 years with acute or convalescent COVID-19.

The chain couples TRBV6-5 to TRBJ2-2; possible D gene TRBD1, 7 bases. V lost 4 bases and J lost 5, with 14 bases in between. This CDR3 comprises 15 residues. Germline CDR1 and CDR2: MNHEY and SVGAGI. The CDR3 DNA reads as TGTGCCAGCAGTTCTCGGGCAGGGGGGACCGGGGAGCTGTTTTTT. Translating it yields CASSSRAGGTGELFF.

The gene calls are TRBV7-9 and TRBJ1-2; no reliable D call. CDR1 and CDR2 from the germline V gene are SEHNR and FQNEAQ (reference sequence). The CDR3 loop spans 12 amino acids. Trimming pared 3 bases from V and 5 bases from J, leaving 7 bases between. Here the CDR3 DNA reads TGTGCCAGCAGCTTCGAACGGTATGGCTACACCTTC. It is translated as CASSFERYGYTF.

CDR3 region: CASSFSTSGTDTQYF. In nucleotides, the CDR3 is TGTGCCAGCAGCTTCTCGACTAGCGGTACAGATACGCAGTATTTT. The chain joins TRBV7-8 to TRBJ2-3, with 9 bases that match TRBD2. Looked up from germline, CDR1 is SGHVS and CDR2 is FQNEAQ. This CDR3 comprises 15 residues. Unmatched junction bases numbered 4, after V lost 3 bases and J lost 3 bases.

This chain links TRBV6-5 with TRBJ1-1; 9 bases are shared with TRBD1. Germline CDR1 is MNHEY and CDR2 is SVGAGI. This CDR3 has 16 residues. Unmatched junction bases numbered 6, after V lost 2 bases and J lost 2 bases. CDR3 coding DNA: TGTGCCAGCAGTTACCCAGAGACAGGGGGTAACACTGAAGCTTTCTTT. Protein: CASSYPETGGNTEAFF.

This clone was counted a few times. The chain carries TRBV2 and TRBJ2-5; D perhaps matches TRBD2 (6 bases). This CDR3 has 13 residues. Trimming removed 6 bases from V and 3 bases from J, with 11 bases in between. The V gene's germline CDR1 is SNHLY and CDR2 FYNNEI. In nucleotides, the CDR3 is TGTGCCAGCAGACCCGGGACTGAAGAGACCCAGTACTTC. Residues: CASRPGTEETQYF.

This chain uses TRBV6-5 with TRBJ1-6; D remains ambiguous. The ends were cut back, 5 bases at V and 4 bases at J, with 12 bases in the middle. The CDR3 runs to 15 residues. Germline V CDR1 and CDR2: MNHEY, SVGAGI. CDR3 protein: CASSTAGLYNSPLHF. The CDR3 bases are TGTGCCAGCAGTACCGCGGGCCTATATAATTCACCCCTCCACTTT.

The chain combines TRBV7-9 with TRBJ1-6; D is uncertain. The germline V gene encodes CDR1 SEHNR and CDR2 FQNEAQ (reference sequence). V lost 8 bases to trimming and J lost 8 bases, with 13 bases between them. This CDR3 contains 13 residues. In DNA, the CDR3 is TGTGCCAGCGTCCGGTCTGATGATTCACCCCTCCACTTT. Translated, it gives CASVRSDDSPLHF.

CDR3 sequence: CASSRDRDEKLFF. DNA for the CDR3: TGTGCCAGCAGCCGTGACAGGGATGAAAAACTGTTTTTT. The V gene is TRBV2, the J gene TRBJ1-4; 7 nucleotides line up with TRBD1. CDR1 is SNHLY and CDR2 is FYNNEI in the germline V gene. V dropped 6 bases and J dropped 6; count of bases not matched to a gene: 4. The CDR3 runs to 13 residues.

The rearrangement joins TRBV11-2 to TRBJ1-4; 7 nucleotides match TRBD1. The CDR3 has 12 residues. V trimming: 5 bases; J trimming: 7 bases; junction bases outside the gene matches: 1. Germline V CDR1 and CDR2: SGHAT, FQNNGV. The CDR3 is CASSQGVEKLFF. CDR3 sequence (DNA): TGTGCCAGCAGCCAGGGGGTTGAAAAACTGTTTTTT.